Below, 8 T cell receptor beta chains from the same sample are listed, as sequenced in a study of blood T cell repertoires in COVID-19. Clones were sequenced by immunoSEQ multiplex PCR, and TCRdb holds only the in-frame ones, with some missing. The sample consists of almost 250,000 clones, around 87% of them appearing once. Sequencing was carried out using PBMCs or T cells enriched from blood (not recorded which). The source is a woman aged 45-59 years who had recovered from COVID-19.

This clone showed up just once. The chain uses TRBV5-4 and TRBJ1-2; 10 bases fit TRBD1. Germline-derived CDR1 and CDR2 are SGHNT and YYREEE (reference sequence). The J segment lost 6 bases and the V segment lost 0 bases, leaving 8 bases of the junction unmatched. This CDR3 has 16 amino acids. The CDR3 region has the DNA TGTGCCAGCAGCTTGGCAGTGAGACAGGGGGCTCATGGCTACACCTTC. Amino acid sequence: CASSLAVRQGAHGYTF.

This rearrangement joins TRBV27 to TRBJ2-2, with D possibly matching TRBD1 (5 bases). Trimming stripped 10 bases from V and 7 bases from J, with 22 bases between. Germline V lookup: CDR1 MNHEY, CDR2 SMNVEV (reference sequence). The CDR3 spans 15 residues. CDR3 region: CATMGLSGLSGELFF. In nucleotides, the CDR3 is TGTGCCACCATGGGTCTTTCAGGGCTGAGCGGGGAGCTGTTTTTT.

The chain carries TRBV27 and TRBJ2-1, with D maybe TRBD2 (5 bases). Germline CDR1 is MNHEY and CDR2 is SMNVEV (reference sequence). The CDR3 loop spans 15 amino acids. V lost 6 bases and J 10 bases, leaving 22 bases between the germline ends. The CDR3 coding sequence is TGTGCCAGCAGAGTTCATAGCGCGCCGAGCGAGGAGCAGTTCTTC. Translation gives CASRVHSAPSEEQFF.

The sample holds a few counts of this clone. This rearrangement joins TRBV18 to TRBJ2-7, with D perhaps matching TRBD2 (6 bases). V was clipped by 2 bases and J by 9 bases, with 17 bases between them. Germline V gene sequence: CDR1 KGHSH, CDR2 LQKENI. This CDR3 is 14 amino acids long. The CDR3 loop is CASSPRRAALGQYF. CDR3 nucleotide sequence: TGTGCCAGCTCACCAAGGAGGGCCGCTTTGGGGCAGTACTTC.

As DNA, the CDR3 is TGTGCCAGCAGCAGACTAGTGCCCAGTCTGTTCGATGAGCAGTTCTTC. Translating gives CASSRLVPSLFDEQFF. The chain couples TRBV27 to TRBJ2-1; a possible D gene is TRBD2 (6 bases). V shed 6 bases and J shed 8 bases, with 23 bases lying between them. The germline V gene encodes CDR1 MNHEY and CDR2 SMNVEV (reference sequence). The CDR3 runs to 16 residues.

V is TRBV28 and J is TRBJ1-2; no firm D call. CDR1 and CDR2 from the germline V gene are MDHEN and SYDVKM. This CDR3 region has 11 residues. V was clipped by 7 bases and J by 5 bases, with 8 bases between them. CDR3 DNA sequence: TGTGCCAGCAATCGCGGGTATGGCTACACCTTC. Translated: CASNRGYGYTF.

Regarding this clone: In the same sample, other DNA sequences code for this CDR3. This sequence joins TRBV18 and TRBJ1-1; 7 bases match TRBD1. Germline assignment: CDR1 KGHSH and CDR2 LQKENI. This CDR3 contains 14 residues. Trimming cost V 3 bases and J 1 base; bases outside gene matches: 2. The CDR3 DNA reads TGTGCCAGCTCACCCGGGACAGCGAACACTGAAGCTTTCTTT. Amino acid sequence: CASSPGTANTEAFF.

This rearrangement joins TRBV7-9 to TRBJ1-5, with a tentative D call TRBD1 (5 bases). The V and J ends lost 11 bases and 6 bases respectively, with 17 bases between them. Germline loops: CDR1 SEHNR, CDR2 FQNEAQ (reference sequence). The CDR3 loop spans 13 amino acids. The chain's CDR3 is CASGGVGSQPQHF. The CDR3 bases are TGTGCCTCCGGAGGGGTAGGGAGTCAGCCCCAGCATTTT. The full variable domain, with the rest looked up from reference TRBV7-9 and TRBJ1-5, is DTGVSQNPRHKITKRGQNVTFRCDPISEHNRLYWYRQTLGQGPEFLTYFQNEAQLEKSRLLSDRFSAERPKGSFSTLEIQRTEQGDSAMYLCASGGVGSQPQHFGDGTRLSIL.